The sample holds many counts of the clone carrying this T cell receptor (beta chain). Antigen unknown. CDR3 length: 13 residues. Trimming took 7 bases from V and 1 from J; bases not matched to a gene: 4. Germline V gene sequence: CDR1 SNHLY, CDR2 FYNNEI. The data stem from a study of T cells in Graves' hyperthyroidism and ophthalmopathy. Study summary: Peripheral blood sampling occurred at initial diagnosis, before any treatment.

With duration under 3 months, ophthalmopathy was active: Clinical Activity Score at least 3, NOSPECS at least 4. For the diagnoses, clinical symptoms, serum thyroxine and TRAb, thyroid ultrasound and orbital computed tomography were used. RNA transcripts provided the source from which TCR beta CDR3 regions were amplified. When the TCR CDR3 underwent first-round RT-PCR, the HTBI primer set was used. MiXCR, run by TCRdb on the multiplex PCR reads, gives a single entry per CDR3 protein. The sample consists of hundreds of thousands of distinct CDR3 sequences, 20% of them appearing once. Study conclusions and caveats: A model of 13 V-J features distinguished ophthalmopathy from stable hyperthyroidism.

The specimen sequenced was blood. This sequence originates from a man aged 40-49 years with Graves' ophthalmopathy. This sequence joins TRBV2 and TRBJ2-7, with TRBD2 identical over 7 bases. For the CDR3, the DNA is TGTGCCAGCAAGTCTAGCGGATCCTACGAGCAGTACTTC. It yields the protein CASKSSGSYEQYF.